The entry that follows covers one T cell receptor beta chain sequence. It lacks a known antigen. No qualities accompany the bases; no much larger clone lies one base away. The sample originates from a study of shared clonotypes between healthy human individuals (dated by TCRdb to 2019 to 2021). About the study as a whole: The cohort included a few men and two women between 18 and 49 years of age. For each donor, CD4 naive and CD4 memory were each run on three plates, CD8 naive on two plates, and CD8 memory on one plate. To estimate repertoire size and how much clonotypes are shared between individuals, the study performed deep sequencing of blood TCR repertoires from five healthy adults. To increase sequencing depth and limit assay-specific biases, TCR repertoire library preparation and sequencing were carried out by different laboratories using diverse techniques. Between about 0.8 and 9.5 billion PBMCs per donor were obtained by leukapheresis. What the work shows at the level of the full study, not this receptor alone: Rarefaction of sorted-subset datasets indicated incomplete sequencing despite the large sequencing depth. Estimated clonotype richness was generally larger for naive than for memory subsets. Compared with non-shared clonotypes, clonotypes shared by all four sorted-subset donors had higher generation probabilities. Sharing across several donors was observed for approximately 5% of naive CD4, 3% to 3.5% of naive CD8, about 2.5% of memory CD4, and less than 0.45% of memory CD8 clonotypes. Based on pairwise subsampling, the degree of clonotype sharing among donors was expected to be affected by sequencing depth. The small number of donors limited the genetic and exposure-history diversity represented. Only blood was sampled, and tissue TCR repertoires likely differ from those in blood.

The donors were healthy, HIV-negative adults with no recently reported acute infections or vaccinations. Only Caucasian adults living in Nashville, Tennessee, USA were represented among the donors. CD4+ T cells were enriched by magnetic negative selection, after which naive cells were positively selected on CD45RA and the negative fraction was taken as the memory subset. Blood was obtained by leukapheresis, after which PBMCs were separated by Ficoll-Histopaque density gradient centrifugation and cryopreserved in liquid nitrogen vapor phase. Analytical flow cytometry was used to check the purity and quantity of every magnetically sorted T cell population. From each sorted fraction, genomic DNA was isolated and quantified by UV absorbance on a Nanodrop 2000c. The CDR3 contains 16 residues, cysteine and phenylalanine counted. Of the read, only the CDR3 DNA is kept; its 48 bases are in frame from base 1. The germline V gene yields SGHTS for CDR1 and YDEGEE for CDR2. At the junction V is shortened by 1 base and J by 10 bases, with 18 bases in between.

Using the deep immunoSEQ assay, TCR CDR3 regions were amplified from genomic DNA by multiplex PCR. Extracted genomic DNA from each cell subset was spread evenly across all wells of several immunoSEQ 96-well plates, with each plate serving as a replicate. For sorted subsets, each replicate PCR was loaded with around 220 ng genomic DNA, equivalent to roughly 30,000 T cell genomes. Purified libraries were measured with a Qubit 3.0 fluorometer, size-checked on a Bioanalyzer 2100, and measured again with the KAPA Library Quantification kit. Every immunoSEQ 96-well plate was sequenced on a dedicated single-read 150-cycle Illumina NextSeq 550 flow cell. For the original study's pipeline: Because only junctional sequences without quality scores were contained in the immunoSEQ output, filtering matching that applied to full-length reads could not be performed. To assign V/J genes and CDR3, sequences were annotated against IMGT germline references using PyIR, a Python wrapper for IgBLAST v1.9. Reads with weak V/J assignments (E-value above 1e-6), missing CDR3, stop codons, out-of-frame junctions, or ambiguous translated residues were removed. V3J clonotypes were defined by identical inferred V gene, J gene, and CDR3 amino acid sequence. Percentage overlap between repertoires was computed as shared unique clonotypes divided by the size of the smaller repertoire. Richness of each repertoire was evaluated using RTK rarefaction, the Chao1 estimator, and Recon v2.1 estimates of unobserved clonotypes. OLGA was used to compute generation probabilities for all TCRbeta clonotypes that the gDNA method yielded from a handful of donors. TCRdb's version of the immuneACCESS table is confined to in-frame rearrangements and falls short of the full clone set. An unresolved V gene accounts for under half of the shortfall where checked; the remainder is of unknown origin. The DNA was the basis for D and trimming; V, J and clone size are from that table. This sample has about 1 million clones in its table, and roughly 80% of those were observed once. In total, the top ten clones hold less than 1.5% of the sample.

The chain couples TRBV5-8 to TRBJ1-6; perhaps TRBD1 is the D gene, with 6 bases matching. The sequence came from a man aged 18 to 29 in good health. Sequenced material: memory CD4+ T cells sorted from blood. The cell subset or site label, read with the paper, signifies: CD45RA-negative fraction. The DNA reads TGTGCCAGCAGCTTGTCCGGTGGGGGGGCGAGGTCACCCCTCCACTTT. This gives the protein CASSLSGGGARSPLHF. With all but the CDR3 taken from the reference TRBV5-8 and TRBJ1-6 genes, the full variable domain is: EAGVTQSPTHLIKTRGQQATLRCSPISGHTSVYWYQQALGLGLQFLLWYDEGEERNRGNFPPRFSGRQFPNYSSELNVNALELEDSALYLCASSLSGGGARSPLHFGNGTRLTVT.